This TCR beta chain stems from a study of blood T cell repertoires in COVID-19. J lost 7 bases, V lost 3 bases, and 11 bases had no gene match. The CDR3 totals 18 residues. Germline-derived CDR1 and CDR2 are MNHEY and SMNVEV (reference sequence). Symptom resolution, clearance, or two negative PCRs marked the recovered donors of Cohort 3. This table comes from immunoSEQ multiplex PCR, and its TCRdb copy is limited to in-frame clones, with some not included. This sample carries over 110,000 clones, 85% to 90% of them seen once, and the ten largest clones take about 11%. Source material: PBMCs or T cells enriched from blood (not recorded which). The clonotype was recovered from a man aged 60-69 years who had recovered from COVID-19. The chain is built from TRBV27 and TRBJ2-2; 13 positions match TRBD2. CDR3: CASSFYPTSGGDHGELFF. The CDR3 DNA reads TGTGCCAGCAGTTTTTATCCCACTAGCGGGGGGGATCACGGGGAGCTGTTTTTT.